A single sample gave rise to the 10 T cell receptor beta chains below, sequenced in a study of monozygotic twins with inflammatory bowel disease. TCRdb reprocessed the 5' RACE reads and reports one entry per CDR3 protein, with no DNA. This sample's clone table lists around 370,000 distinct CDR3 sequences. The sample taken for sequencing was blood. These receptors all come from a human donor with ulcerative colitis or Crohn's disease, or a healthy co-twin of an affected twin (not recorded which).

V gene TRBV12-3 or TRBV12-4 combines with J gene TRBJ2-7; absent DNA, TCRdb's TRBD1 call cannot be checked. The CDR3 is made up of 14 amino acids. CDR3 in amino acids: CASRMGQITYEQYF.

The chain recombines TRBV7-2 with TRBJ2-7; the D gene TCRdb calls, TRBD1, cannot be checked with no DNA. This CDR3 has 14 amino acids. CDR1 and CDR2 (germline): SGHTA, FQGNSA. CDR3 sequence: CASSFGHGPYEQYF. Using reference TRBV7-2 and TRBJ2-7 for the parts outside the CDR3, the full variable domain is GAGVSQSPSNKVTEKGKDVELRCDPISGHTALYWYRQSLGQGLEFLIYFQGNSAPDKSGLPSDRFSAERTGGSVSTLTIQRTQQEDSAVYLCASSFGHGPYEQYFGPGTRLTVT.

V gene TRBV20-1 combines with J gene TRBJ1-5; TCRdb selects TRBD1, and the lack of DNA leaves this call unchecked. CDR1 is DFQATT, CDR2 SNEGSKA, per germline (reference sequence). This CDR3 region has 15 residues. The CDR3 here is CSARGMRGSNQPQHF.

V and J are TRBV29-1 and TRBJ1-4; TCRdb selects TRBD1, and the lack of DNA leaves this call unchecked. Germline CDR1 and CDR2: SQVTM and ANQGSEA. This CDR3 has 12 residues. Here the CDR3 reads CSAAPVGEKLFF.

CDR3 sequence: CASSTGTLYEQYF. The chain combines TRBV12-3 or TRBV12-4 with TRBJ2-7; absent DNA, TCRdb's TRBD1 call cannot be checked. This CDR3 contains 13 residues.

The chain uses TRBV9 and TRBJ2-5. Germline lookup yields CDR1 SGDLS and CDR2 YYNGEE. The CDR3 covers 15 residues. This CDR3 is CASSVGFYSQETQYF. Variable domain in full (rest from reference TRBV9 and TRBJ2-5): DSGVTQTPKHLITATGQRVTLRCSPRSGDLSVYWYQQSLDQGLQFLIQYYNGEERAKGNILERFSAQQFPDLHSELNLSSLELGDSALYFCASSVGFYSQETQYFGPGTRLLVL.

The chain joins TRBV20-1 to TRBJ2-4; checking the TCRdb D call of TRBD1 is not possible without DNA. Germline CDR1 DFQATT, CDR2 SNEGSKA (reference sequence). The CDR3 totals 16 residues. Here the CDR3 reads CSAIRQARGAKNIQYF.

The V call is TRBV9, the J call TRBJ2-7. The germline gives CDR1 SGDLS, CDR2 YYNGEE. This CDR3 spans 15 amino acids. CDR3 protein: CASSVGEDRSYEQYF.

The chain employs TRBV7-3 and TRBJ2-3. The germline V gene encodes CDR1 SGHTA and CDR2 FQGTGA. This CDR3 has 13 amino acids. CDR3 sequence: CASSLMGTDTQYF.

The chain couples TRBV3-1 to TRBJ1-4. CDR1 LGHDT and CDR2 YNNKEL come from the germline V gene (reference sequence). CDR3 length equals 19 residues. The CDR3 protein is CASSQNLFGPYMGNEKLFF.